A selection of T cell receptor beta chains follows, all from one sample in a study of a mutant IDH1 vaccine in newly diagnosed glioma. Clones were read by immunoSEQ multiplex PCR, and TCRdb kept only the in-frame ones, dropping some. The sample consists of some 64,000 clones, approximately 80% of them appearing once. What these receptors recognize is not known. The material sequenced was PBMCs, taken from a glioma patient whose treatment included an IDH1 peptide vaccine. The receptors were sampled from a man aged 45-65 years with glioma. Each CDR3 is given without its conserved first and last residue. D genes are given only for firm matches.

-	TRBV4-1	ASSQDVAGRIF
-	TRBV5-6	ASSLGALRGGLGDTQY
-	TRBV15	ATSREGGAYEQY
TRBD1	TRBV7-9	ASSIQQGQDGYT
-	TRBV5-6	ASSLRGGGRYGYT
-	TRBV10-2	ASSATGYNEQF
TRBD1	TRBV7-9	ASSPRGLDTGELF
-	TRBV9	ASSVDRAARYRELF
TRBD2	TRBV5-4	ASSWEGVKNIQY
TRBD1	TRBV7-9	ASSSPGTDYTDTQY
TRBD1	TRBV29-1	SVLRGRGDGYT
TRBD1	TRBV7-9	ASSPPDRWETQY
-	TRBV5-1	ASSPGWGPQETQY
-	TRBV4-1	ASSQDGMTSGQPQH
TRBD1	TRBV7-9	ASSYGQGDTDTQY
-	TRBV2	ASSTEGEETQY
-	TRBV28	ASSLLEGTEAF
-	TRBV5-6	ASSLDAGQETQY
TRBD2	TRBV2	ASRPLAGASYEQY
-	TRBV27	ASSTGLSYEQY
-	TRBV10-1	ATRPPFEQF
-	TRBV5-1	ASSLERGNTIY
TRBD1	TRBV27	ASGQGYEQY
-	TRBV7-8	ASSSAVTEAF
TRBD2	TRBV29-1	SVAPSGGYPQETQY
TRBD1	TRBV7-2	ASSPYRGSMNTEAF
-	TRBV5-1	ASSYQGSPDGGYT
-	TRBV7-3	ASSPSKTGELF
-	TRBV5-1	ASSEAGGANVLT
-	TRBV4-2	ASSQDSRGSYNEQF
-	TRBV19	ASSKLADTQY
-	TRBV5-1	ASSSGDGETQY